The following is a T cell receptor (beta chain) sequence with its context. This clone has only a few counts. Which antigen it targets is not known. There are no base qualities to consult, and no much larger clone falls within one base. The data are from a study of cytomegalovirus exposure and HLA in healthy donors (dated by TCRdb to about 2017). For the wider study: According to an earlier analysis of 587 of the donors, about 179 million T cells yielded some 120 million unique TCR beta sequences and 276 Gb of sequence data. Four to six DR-DQ haplotypes were handled as single units for association and clustering because linkage in the cohort was strong. HLA typing included class I and class II loci at four-digit resolution. Every repertoire in the discovery cohort had been generated on one and the same sequencing platform. The T cell repertoires of around 730 subjects were profiled by immunosequencing and related to cytomegalovirus serostatus. Among the approximately 420 genotyped donors, 81% belonged to the genetic ancestry cluster associated with self-reported Caucasian donors. In a later genetic analysis, genome-wide SNP genotypes for about three fifths of the roughly 670 donors were used, and that subset was treated as a discovery cohort. To study patterns of TCR occurrence, a later analysis re-analyzed previously published TCR beta repertoires from under 750 donors and added high-resolution HLA genotyping. Donor age, sex, ethnicity and CMV serostatus were compiled together with the repertoire data. Besides the first cohort of 666 subjects, a separate validation cohort made up of roughly 130 different subjects was used. The aim of the study was to test whether cataloging public T cell receptors could identify signatures of past pathogen exposure. Rather than using new phenotypic data, the later analysis identified candidate immune exposures from TCR beta sequences and from how often those sequences occurred across donors. An early release that covered several hundred HLA-typed donors contained approximately 300 gigabases of sequencing data and tens of millions of unique TCR sequences. High-throughput TCR immunosequencing, statistical association of individual TCRs with disease status, and machine learning were combined to predict cytomegalovirus infection status. In an earlier analysis of 587 of the donors, high-throughput TCR beta sequencing was used to judge whether each TCR beta V gene segment behaved as functional or pseudogenic. On average, 235,054 unique TCR beta nucleotide sequences were sequenced per donor among several hundred genotyped donors of the cohort, with roughly 18% of those sequences being non-productive. The number of typed donors differed by locus: about 620-640 for A, B, C, DRB1 and DQB1; 522 for DQA1; roughly 600 for DPA1; and around 490 for DPB1.

The research as a whole found: A later analysis associated 15,000 or so TCR beta sequences with specific HLA alleles at a false discovery rate of 0.05. Roughly uniform sequencing depth across donors was assumed in presence/absence analyses, although this assumption may not hold. Correlated functional status among segregating V segments might be attributable to linkage disequilibrium, but an unknown experimental factor could not be ruled out. The 87-base-pair reads could not distinguish some IMGT-functional V segments, including TRBV6-2 and TRBV6-3, so those segments were excluded. In a later genetic analysis, fewer N-insertions in productive TCRs were reported among donors in an Asian-associated ancestry cluster than the approximately 670-donor mean. The study listed 150 to 200 TCR beta chains as associated with cytomegalovirus. According to a later analysis, parvovirus B19, influenza, CMV and Epstein-Barr virus appeared linked to several top co-occurrence clusters. Cytomegalovirus status was reported to be diagnosed by the classifier with high specificity and sensitivity in both the original and validation cohorts. According to the authors, the approach could potentially be generalized to other disease states and immunological phenotypes. V-gene and J-gene trimming of TCR beta chains was associated with a missense DCLRE1C variant in a later genetic analysis, and the association was replicated in an independent cohort. Only TCR beta chains were sequenced in this cohort, and the absence of alpha or paired-chain data limited detectable features. In vitro tests confirmed that three of the cytomegalovirus-associated TCR beta chains recognize cytomegalovirus antigens. A cluster of highly shared sequence variants was judged likely to represent a technical artifact of the sequencing pipeline. Assigning TCR associations to individual alleles was difficult when HLA alleles, especially DR and DQ, strongly co-occurred. Most TCR sequences were observed very rarely across donors, whereas some public TCRs were present in many individuals. According to a later analysis, TCR association rates differed among HLA loci, with DRB1 alleles showing the most associated TCRs and HLA-C alleles showing the fewest. According to a later analysis, most CMV-associated TCR beta chains appeared to be HLA-restricted, and the HLA associations seemed to be driven largely by CMV exposure. A further reported finding was that TCR beta sequences accurately predicted the HLA-A and HLA-B alleles for most subjects in the first cohort. An earlier analysis of 587 of the donors showed that most TCR beta V segments appeared in productive rearrangements either about 87% or about 30% of the time, which broadly matched IMGT annotations. A later analysis found that HLA-associated TCR beta chains were more clonally expanded and had lower generation probabilities than equally common non-associated chains. Immune exposure information for the cohort was limited to CMV serostatus. About 17 rarely observed V segments, including chromosome 9 orphons, were excluded from the earlier analysis of several hundred of the donors because counts were too low. Because HLA typing was unavailable for some donors at each locus, only the typed subset was used in association tests.

To prepare the library, the immunoSEQ multiplex PCR assay was applied. The multiplex PCR relied on a mix of 60 forward primers for TCR Vbeta segments and 13 reverse primers for TCR Jbeta segments. Amplification of the CDR3 region of rearranged TCR beta genes was performed with a multiplex PCR assay on genomic DNA. On the Illumina HiSeq System, the amplified TCR beta libraries were sequenced as 87-base-pair reads. As for the original processing: Across the 670 or so repertoires, a later analysis counted 80 million or so unique TCR beta chains, 8.5 million to 12 million of which were shared by at least two donors. Raw reads were error-corrected and collapsed into unique sequences by a nearest-neighbor algorithm in which closely related sequences were merged to remove PCR and sequencing errors. To assign V, D and J gene segments, CDR3 sequences were aligned to IMGT reference sequences. For a sequence to be retained, a match of at least six nucleotides to both a V gene segment and a J gene segment was required. Rearrangements were classified as productive when the CDR3 lacked stop codons and remained in frame with V and J, and all other rearrangements were classified as non-productive. Following IMGT convention, CDR3 was defined as the stretch from the second conserved V-encoded cysteine to the conserved J-encoded phenylalanine. Sequences without an unambiguous match to a single V gene segment were excluded from the earlier analysis of 450 to 750 of the donors. An earlier analysis of some 500 of the donors classified V segments as functional when productive rearrangements were above 56.7% and as segregating when the standard deviation between donors was above 5%. To diagnose cytomegalovirus status from the catalog of TCR beta chain sequences, a statistical classification framework was built. V and J gene assignment, in a later analysis, came from comparing TCR nucleotide sequences with IMGT/GENE-DB human TR gene sequences. In a later analysis, CDR3 sequences and most-parsimonious VDJ recombination scenarios were assigned using the TCRdist pipeline. In a later analysis, each TCR beta chain was defined by its CDR3 amino acid sequence together with its V-gene family, and reads without a unique V-gene family were excluded. To address suspected cross-contamination and a sequencing artifact, a later analysis removed approximately 590 highly shared, low-generation-probability nucleotide sequences. In a later analysis, a clonal expansion index was calculated for each public chain from normalized within-repertoire ranks of inferred template counts. A later analysis computed generation probabilities with a VDJ recombination model fitted to out-of-frame rearrangements, and checked the results against IGoR. In a later analysis, TCR-TCR, TCR-HLA and TCR-CMV co-occurrence was scored with hypergeometric tests, and a repertoire-size bias correction was applied to TCR pairs. To estimate false discovery rates, a later analysis permuted the HLA or CMV assignments 20 times. A later analysis grouped co-occurring TCRs with DBSCAN, adding TCRdist sequence similarity when clustering within HLA-allele-positive subsets. For co-occurrence clustering, repertoires with fewer than 30,000 or more than 120,000 public chains were excluded, along with roughly five repertoires with anomalous nucleotide sharing. The clones in this table, taken by TCRdb from immuneACCESS, are in-frame only. Not every clone is retained; where verified, under half of the shortfall comes from an unresolved V gene, and the cause of the rest is unknown. Clone size and V and J calls were adopted from that table, with D and trimming inferred from the DNA. The sample data list around 100,000 clones, and 81% of these were observed just once. Of the sample, about 5.5% falls within the top ten clones.

Counted from cysteine to phenylalanine, this CDR3 has 15 amino acids. The only DNA kept is the CDR3, 45 bases in frame from the first base. CDR1 and CDR2, per the germline V gene, are SGHRS and YFSETQ. V is pared back by 4 bases and J by 5 bases, with 15 bases lying between the germline termini. The cohort comprised some 730 healthy bone marrow donors. At the time of sampling, every cohort member was nominally healthy, though immune exposures that went unrecorded were likely present. The donor tested CMV seropositive, placing the donor among the roughly 300 seropositive members of the cohort. A peripheral blood sample was collected from each donor, and TCR beta sequencing was performed on peripheral blood mononuclear cells. Genomic DNA was extracted from the blood cell samples with the Qiagen DNeasy Blood Extraction Kit.

Material: PBMCs. The chain employs TRBV5-1 and TRBJ2-2; the D segment could be TRBD1, given 7 matching bases. This TCR was sampled from a middle-aged man in good health and CMV-seropositive. The CDR3 sequence is CASSAGTVITGELFF. In nucleotides, the sequence is TGCGCCAGCAGCGCGGGGACAGTGATTACCGGGGAGCTGTTTTTT.